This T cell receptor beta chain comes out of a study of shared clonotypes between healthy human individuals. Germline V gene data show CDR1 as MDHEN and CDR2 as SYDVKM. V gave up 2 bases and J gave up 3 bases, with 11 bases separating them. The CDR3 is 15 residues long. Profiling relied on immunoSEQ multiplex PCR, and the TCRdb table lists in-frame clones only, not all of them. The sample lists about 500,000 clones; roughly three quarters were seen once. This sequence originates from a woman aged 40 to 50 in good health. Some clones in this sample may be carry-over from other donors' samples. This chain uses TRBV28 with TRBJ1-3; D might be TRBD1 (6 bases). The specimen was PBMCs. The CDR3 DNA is TGTGCCAGCAGTTTAGGAGGGGGGTATGGAAACACCATATATTTT. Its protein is CASSLGGGYGNTIYF.